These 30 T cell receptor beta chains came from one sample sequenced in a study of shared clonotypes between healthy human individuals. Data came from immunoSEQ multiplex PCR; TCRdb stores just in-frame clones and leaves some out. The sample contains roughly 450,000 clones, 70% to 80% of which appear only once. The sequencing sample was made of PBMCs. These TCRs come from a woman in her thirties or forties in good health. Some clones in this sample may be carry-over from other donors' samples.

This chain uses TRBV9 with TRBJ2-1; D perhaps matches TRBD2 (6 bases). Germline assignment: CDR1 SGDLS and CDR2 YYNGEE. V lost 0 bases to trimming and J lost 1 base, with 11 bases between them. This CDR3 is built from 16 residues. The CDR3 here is CASSVGGDLSYNEQFF. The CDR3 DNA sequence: TGTGCCAGCAGCGTAGGCGGGGACCTTTCCTACAATGAGCAGTTCTTC.

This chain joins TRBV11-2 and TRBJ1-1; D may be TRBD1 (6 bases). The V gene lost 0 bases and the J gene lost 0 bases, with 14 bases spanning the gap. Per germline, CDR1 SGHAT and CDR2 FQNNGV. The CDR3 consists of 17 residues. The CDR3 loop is CASSLDLQGRLNTEAFF. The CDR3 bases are TGTGCCAGCAGCTTAGATCTCCAGGGGCGGTTGAACACTGAAGCTTTCTTT.

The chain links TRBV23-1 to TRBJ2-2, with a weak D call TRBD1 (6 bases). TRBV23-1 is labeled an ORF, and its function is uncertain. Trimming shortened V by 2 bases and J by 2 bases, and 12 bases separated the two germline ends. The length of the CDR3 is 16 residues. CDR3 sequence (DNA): TGCGCCAGCAGTCAAGAGGGGGACACCAACACCGGGGAGCTGTTTTTT. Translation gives CASSQEGDTNTGELFF.

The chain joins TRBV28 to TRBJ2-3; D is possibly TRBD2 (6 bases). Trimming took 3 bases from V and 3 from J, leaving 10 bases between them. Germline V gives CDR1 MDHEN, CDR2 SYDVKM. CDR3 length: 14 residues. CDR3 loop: CASSLAGKTDTQYF. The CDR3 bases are TGTGCCAGCAGTTTGGCGGGAAAAACAGATACGCAGTATTTT.

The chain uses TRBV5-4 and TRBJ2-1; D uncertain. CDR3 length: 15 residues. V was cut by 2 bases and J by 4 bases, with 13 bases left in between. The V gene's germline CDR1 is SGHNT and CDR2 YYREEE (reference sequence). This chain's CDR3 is CASSFGPGPYNEQFF. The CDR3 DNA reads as TGTGCCAGCAGCTTCGGCCCCGGACCGTACAATGAGCAGTTCTTC.

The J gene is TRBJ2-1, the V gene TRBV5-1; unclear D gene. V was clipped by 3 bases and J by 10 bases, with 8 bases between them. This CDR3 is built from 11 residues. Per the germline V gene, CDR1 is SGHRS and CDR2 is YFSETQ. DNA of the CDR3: TGCGCCAGCAGCTCTGCGATCGAGCAGTTCTTC. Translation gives CASSSAIEQFF. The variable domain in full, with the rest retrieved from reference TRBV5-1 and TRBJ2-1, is KAGVTQTPRYLIKTRGQQVTLSCSPISGHRSVSWYQQTPGQGLQFLFEYFSETQRNKGNFPGRFSGRQFSNSRSEMNVSTLELGDSALYLCASSSAIEQFFGPGTRLTVL.

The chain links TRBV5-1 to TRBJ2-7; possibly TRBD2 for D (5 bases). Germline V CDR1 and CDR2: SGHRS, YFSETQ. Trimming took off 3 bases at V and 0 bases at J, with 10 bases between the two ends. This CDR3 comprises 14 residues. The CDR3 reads CASSSGNPSYEQYF. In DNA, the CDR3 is TGCGCCAGCAGCTCCGGGAATCCCTCCTACGAGCAGTACTTC.

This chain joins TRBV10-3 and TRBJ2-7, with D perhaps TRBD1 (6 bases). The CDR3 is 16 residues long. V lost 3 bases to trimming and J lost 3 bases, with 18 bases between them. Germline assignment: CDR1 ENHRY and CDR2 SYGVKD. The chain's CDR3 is CAISDRRTEVGYEQYF. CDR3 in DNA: TGTGCCATCAGTGATCGGCGGACAGAGGTGGGCTACGAGCAGTACTTC.

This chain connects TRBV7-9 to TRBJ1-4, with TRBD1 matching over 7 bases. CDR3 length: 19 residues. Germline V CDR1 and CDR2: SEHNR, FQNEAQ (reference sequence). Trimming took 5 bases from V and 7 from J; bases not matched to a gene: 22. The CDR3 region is CASSPRDSRQGSGAEKLFF. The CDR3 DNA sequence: TGTGCCAGCAGCCCGAGGGACAGTAGGCAGGGGTCCGGGGCTGAAAAACTGTTTTTT.

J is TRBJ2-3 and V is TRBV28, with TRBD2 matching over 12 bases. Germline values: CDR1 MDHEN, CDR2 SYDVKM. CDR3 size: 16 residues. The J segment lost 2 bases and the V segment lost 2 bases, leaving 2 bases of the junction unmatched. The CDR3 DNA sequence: TGTGCCAGCAGTTTAGGACTAGCGGGATACACAGATACGCAGTATTTT. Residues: CASSLGLAGYTDTQYF.

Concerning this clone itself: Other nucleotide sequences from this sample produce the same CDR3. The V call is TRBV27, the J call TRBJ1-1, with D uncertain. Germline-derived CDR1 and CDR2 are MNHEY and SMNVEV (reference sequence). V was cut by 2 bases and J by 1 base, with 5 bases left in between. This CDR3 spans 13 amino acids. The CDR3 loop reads CASSLLRNTEAFF. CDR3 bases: TGTGCCAGCAGTTTACTAAGGAACACTGAAGCTTTCTTT.

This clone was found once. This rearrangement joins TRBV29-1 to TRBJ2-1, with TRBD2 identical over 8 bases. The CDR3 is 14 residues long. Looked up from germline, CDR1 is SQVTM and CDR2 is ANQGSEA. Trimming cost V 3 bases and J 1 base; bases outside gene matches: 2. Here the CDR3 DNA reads TGCAGCGTTGACCCTAGCGGGTCCTACAATGAGCAGTTCTTC. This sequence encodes CSVDPSGSYNEQFF.

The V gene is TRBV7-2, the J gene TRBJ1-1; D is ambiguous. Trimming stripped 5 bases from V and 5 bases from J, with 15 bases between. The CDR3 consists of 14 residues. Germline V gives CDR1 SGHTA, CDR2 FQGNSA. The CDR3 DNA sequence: TGTGCCAGCAGCCCCGAAGGGTATGGGACTGAAGCTTTCTTT. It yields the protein CASSPEGYGTEAFF.

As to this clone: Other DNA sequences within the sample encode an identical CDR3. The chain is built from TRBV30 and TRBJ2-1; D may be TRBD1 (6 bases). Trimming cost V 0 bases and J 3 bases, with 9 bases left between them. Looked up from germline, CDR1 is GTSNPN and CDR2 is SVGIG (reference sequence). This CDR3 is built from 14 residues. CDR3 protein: CAWSVTGLYNEQFF. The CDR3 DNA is TGTGCCTGGAGTGTTACAGGGCTCTACAATGAGCAGTTCTTC. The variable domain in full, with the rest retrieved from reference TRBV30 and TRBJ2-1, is SQTIHQWPATLVQPVGSPLSLECTVEGTSNPNLYWYRQAAGRGLQLLFYSVGIGQISSEVPQNLSASRPQDRQFILSSKKLLLSDSGFYLCAWSVTGLYNEQFFGPGTRLTVL.

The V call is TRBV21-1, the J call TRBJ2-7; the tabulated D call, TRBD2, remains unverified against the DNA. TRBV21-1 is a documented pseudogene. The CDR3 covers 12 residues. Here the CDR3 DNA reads TGTGCCATCCAGTGGAGCTCCTACGAGCAGTACTTC. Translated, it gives CAIQWSSYEQYF.

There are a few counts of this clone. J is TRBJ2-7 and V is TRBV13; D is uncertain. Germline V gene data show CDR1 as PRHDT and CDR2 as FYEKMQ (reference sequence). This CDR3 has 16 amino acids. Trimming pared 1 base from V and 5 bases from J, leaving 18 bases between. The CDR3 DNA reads TGTGCCAGCAGCTTAGTTGGTGCGTGGAAAAGAAACGAGCAGTACTTC. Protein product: CASSLVGAWKRNEQYF.

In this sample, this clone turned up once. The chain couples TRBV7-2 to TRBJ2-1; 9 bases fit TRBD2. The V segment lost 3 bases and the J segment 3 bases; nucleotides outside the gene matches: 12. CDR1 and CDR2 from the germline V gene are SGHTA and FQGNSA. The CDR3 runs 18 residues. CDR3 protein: CASSFGYFEREDYNEQFF. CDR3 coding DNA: TGTGCCAGCAGCTTTGGGTATTTCGAGCGGGAGGACTACAATGAGCAGTTCTTC.

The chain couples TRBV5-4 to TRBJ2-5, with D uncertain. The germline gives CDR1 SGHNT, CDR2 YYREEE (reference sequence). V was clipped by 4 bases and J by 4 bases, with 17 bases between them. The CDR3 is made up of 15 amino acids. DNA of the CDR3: TGTGCCAGCAGCAAAACCTCAAGTTTCGGAGAGACCCAGTACTTC. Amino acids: CASSKTSSFGETQYF.

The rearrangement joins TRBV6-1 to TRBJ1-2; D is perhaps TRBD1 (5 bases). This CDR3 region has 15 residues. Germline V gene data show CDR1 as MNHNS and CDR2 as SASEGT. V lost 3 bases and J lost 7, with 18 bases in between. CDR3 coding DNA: TGTGCCAGCAGTGACCAACGGGGGGGTGTCGCTGGCTACACCTTC. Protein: CASSDQRGGVAGYTF.

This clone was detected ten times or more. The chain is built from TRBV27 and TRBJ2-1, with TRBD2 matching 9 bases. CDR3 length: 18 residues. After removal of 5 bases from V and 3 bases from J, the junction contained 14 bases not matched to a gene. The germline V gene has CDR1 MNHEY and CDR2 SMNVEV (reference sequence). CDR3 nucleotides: TGTGCCAGCAGTCCTCTCGGGACTAGCCGACCTTACTACAATGAGCAGTTCTTC. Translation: CASSPLGTSRPYYNEQFF.

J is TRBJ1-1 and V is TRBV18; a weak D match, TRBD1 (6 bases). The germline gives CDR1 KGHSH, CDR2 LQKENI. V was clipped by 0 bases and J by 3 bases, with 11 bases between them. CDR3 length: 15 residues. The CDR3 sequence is CASSPPVGGHTEAFF. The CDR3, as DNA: TGTGCCAGCTCACCACCGGTAGGGGGGCACACTGAAGCTTTCTTT.

The CDR3 protein is CASSYSGATNEKLFF. The CDR3 DNA reads TGTGCCAGCAGTTACTCGGGGGCAACTAATGAAAAACTGTTTTTT. This rearrangement joins TRBV6-5 to TRBJ1-4; possibly TRBD1 for D (5 bases). The germline V gene has CDR1 MNHEY and CDR2 SVGAGI. V was trimmed by 0 bases and J by 0 bases, leaving 5 bases between them. This CDR3 is 15 amino acids long.

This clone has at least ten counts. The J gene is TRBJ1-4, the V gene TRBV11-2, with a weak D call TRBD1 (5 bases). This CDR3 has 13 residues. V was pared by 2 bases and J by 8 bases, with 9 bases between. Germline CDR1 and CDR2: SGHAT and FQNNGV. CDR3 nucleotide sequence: TGTGCCAGCAGCTTATCAGGGCGAGAAAAACTGTTTTTT. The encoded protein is CASSLSGREKLFF.

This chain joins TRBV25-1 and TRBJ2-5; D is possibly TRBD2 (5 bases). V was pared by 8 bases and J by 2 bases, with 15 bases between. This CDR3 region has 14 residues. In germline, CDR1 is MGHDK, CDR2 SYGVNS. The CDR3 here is CASPRGERQETQYF. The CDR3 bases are TGTGCCAGCCCCCGGGGAGAGCGACAAGAGACCCAGTACTTC.

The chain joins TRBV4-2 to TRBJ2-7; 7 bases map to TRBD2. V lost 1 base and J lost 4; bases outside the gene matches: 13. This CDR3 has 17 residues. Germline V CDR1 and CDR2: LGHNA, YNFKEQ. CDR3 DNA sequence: TGTGCCAGCAGCCAAGGTATGGCGGGAGAGAACCTATACGAGCAGTACTTC. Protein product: CASSQGMAGENLYEQYF.

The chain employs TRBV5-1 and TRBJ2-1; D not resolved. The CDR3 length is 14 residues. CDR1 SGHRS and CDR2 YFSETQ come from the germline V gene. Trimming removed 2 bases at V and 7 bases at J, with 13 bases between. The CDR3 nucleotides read TGCGCCAGCAGCTTCCCGGGTCCAGTTAATGAGCAGTTCTTC. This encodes CASSFPGPVNEQFF. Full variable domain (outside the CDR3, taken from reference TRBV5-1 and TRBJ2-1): KAGVTQTPRYLIKTRGQQVTLSCSPISGHRSVSWYQQTPGQGLQFLFEYFSETQRNKGNFPGRFSGRQFSNSRSEMNVSTLELGDSALYLCASSFPGPVNEQFFGPGTRLTVL.

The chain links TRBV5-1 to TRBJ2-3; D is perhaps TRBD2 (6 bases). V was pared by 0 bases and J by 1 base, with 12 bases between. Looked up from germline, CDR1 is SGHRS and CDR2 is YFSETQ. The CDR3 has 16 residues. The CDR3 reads CASSLVGGLRTDTQYF. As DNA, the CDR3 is TGCGCCAGCAGCTTGGTGGGGGGTCTACGCACAGATACGCAGTATTTT. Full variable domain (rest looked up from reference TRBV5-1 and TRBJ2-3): KAGVTQTPRYLIKTRGQQVTLSCSPISGHRSVSWYQQTPGQGLQFLFEYFSETQRNKGNFPGRFSGRQFSNSRSEMNVSTLELGDSALYLCASSLVGGLRTDTQYFGPGTRLTVL.

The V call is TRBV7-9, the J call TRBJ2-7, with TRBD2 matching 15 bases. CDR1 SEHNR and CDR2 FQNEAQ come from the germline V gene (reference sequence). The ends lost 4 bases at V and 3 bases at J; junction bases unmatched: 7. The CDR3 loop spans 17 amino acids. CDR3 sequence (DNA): TGTGCCAGCAGCTCACGGACTAGCGGGAGGGTTAACTACGAGCAGTACTTC. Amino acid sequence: CASSSRTSGRVNYEQYF. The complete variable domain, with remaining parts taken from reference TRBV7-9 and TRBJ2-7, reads DTGVSQNPRHKITKRGQNVTFRCDPISEHNRLYWYRQTLGQGPEFLTYFQNEAQLEKSRLLSDRFSAERPKGSFSTLEIQRTEQGDSAMYLCASSSRTSGRVNYEQYFGPGTRLTVT.

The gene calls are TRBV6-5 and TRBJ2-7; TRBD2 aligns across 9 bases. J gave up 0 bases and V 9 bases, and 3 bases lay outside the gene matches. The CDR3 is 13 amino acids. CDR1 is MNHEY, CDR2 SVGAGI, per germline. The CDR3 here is CASSGGSSYEQYF. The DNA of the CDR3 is TGTGCCAGTAGCGGGGGTTCCTCCTACGAGCAGTACTTC.

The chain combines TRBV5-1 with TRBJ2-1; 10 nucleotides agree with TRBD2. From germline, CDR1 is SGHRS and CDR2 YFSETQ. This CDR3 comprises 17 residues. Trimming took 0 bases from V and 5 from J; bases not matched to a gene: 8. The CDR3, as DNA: TGCGCCAGCAGCTTGGCCGGGAGCGGGAGGGCCAACAATGAGCAGTTCTTC. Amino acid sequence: CASSLAGSGRANNEQFF.